Below are 7 T cell receptor beta chains sequenced from a single sample in a study of T cells in Graves' hyperthyroidism and ophthalmopathy. Amplified TCR beta CDR3 regions came from RNA transcripts. During a first-round RT-PCR of the TCR CDR3, the HTBI primer set was used. TCRdb re-called the multiplex PCR reads with MiXCR, one entry per CDR3 protein. In the table there are about 400,000 distinct CDR3 sequences, approximately 14% of which are singletons. The specimen sequenced was blood. The receptors were gathered from a woman under 30 with Graves' hyperthyroidism.

This clonotype appeared many times. V usage is TRBV7-2 and J usage is TRBJ2-3; D may be TRBD2 (7 bases). The CDR3 runs to 14 residues. Trimming stripped 4 bases from V and 6 bases from J, with 14 bases between. The germline CDR1 and CDR2 sequences are SGHTA and FQGNSA. The CDR3 DNA sequence: TGTGCCAGCAGCTCCCGCGGGGGCGTGGATACGCAGTATTTT. It is translated as CASSSRGGVDTQYF.

This clonotype was detected ten times or more. A much larger clone lies a single base off, so this may be a read error. The chain couples TRBV7-3 to TRBJ2-3; D is undetermined. V was cut by 5 bases and J by 2 bases, with 2 bases left in between. The CDR3 runs 11 residues. The V gene's germline CDR1 is SGHTA and CDR2 FQGTGA. CDR3 nucleotide sequence: TGTGCCAGCAGCATCACAGATACGCAGTATTTT. It yields the protein CASSITDTQYF.

This clonotype was counted only a few times. The chain is built from TRBV4-1 and TRBJ2-5; TRBD2 is a possible D gene (7 bases). The CDR3 spans 16 residues. Trimming removed 4 bases from V and 5 bases from J, with 20 bases in between. The germline CDR1 and CDR2 sequences are MGHRA and YSYEKL. The CDR3 loop is CASSRKGGGSGETQYF. The CDR3 coding sequence is TGCGCCAGCAGCCGTAAAGGGGGGGGGTCCGGGGAGACCCAGTACTTC.

In its sample, this clonotype was seen many times. This sequence joins TRBV28 and TRBJ1-5; D unclear. The CDR3 contains 12 residues. V dropped 2 bases and J dropped 7 bases, with 6 bases sitting between them. Germline values: CDR1 MDHEN, CDR2 SYDVKM. DNA of the CDR3: TGTGCCAGCAGTTTAATTCACCAGCCCCAGCATTTT. Translated: CASSLIHQPQHF.

The chain carries TRBV18 and TRBJ2-6; perhaps TRBD1 as D (6 bases). The ends were cut back, 2 bases at V and 7 bases at J, with 9 bases in the middle. Germline V gene lookup returns CDR1 KGHSH and CDR2 LQKENI. The CDR3 length is 14 residues. This chain's CDR3 is CASSPRDTANVLTF. In DNA, the CDR3 is TGTGCCAGCTCACCAAGGGACACCGCCAACGTCCTGACTTTC.

This clonotype was detected a few times. The V call is TRBV20-1, the J call TRBJ1-5; 10 bases are shared with TRBD1. Germline V CDR1 and CDR2: DFQATT, SNEGSKA (reference sequence). CDR3 size: 16 residues. Germline trimming cut 1 base from V and 1 base from J; bases unmatched to any gene: 4. DNA for the CDR3: TGCAGTGCTAGAGCACCGACAGGGGGCAGCAATCAGCCCCAGCATTTT. Its protein product is CSARAPTGGSNQPQHF.

Ten or more counts support this clonotype. The CDR3 here is CASRRGPEAFF. The CDR3 coding sequence is TGCGCCAGCAGGAGGGGGCCCGAAGCTTTCTTT. The chain has TRBV5-1 and TRBJ1-1, with TRBD1 matching over 7 bases. Per the germline V gene, CDR1 is SGHRS and CDR2 is YFSETQ. Trimming took 5 bases from V and 8 from J; bases not matched to a gene: 3. The CDR3 extends over 11 amino acids.